The TCR beta chain under discussion was sequenced for a study of radiotherapy plus CTLA-4 blockade in lung cancer. Produced via immunoSEQ multiplex PCR; TCRdb's table is partial and in-frame only. The sample has about 80,000 clones, 78% seen once. The length of the CDR3 is 16 residues. The junction had 7 bases not matched to a gene; V was cut back by 6 bases and J by 2 bases. Germline V gives CDR1 SGHRS, CDR2 YFSETQ. This chain links TRBV5-1 with TRBJ2-3; the match to TRBD2 covers 12 bases. Specimen: peripheral blood, collected from a patient treated with radiotherapy plus ipilimumab. This receptor was taken from a human donor with non-small cell lung cancer whose response to radiotherapy plus ipilimumab could not be evaluated. Some clones in this sample may be carry-over from other donors' samples. CDR3 loop: CASTLAGGPSTDTQYF. The CDR3 nucleotides are TGCGCCAGCACCCTAGCGGGGGGGCCCTCCACAGATACGCAGTATTTT.